These 23 T cell receptor beta chains originate from one sample sequenced in a study of beta chain features in type 1 diabetes. The whole isolated RNA underwent reverse transcription, so sequencing captured expressed TCRB transcripts. Repertoires were generated with immunoSEQ multiplex PCR, while TCRdb's copy carries only in-frame clones and drops some. The table includes more than 8,500 clones, roughly 74% detected once. Sequenced input: Tregs from blood. The receptors derive from a woman between 18 and 30 years old in good health.

The genes are TRBV10-3 and TRBJ1-2, with 10 bases aligning to TRBD1. The junction had 5 bases not matched to a gene; V was cut back by 7 bases and J by 6 bases. The germline V gene has CDR1 ENHRY and CDR2 SYGVKD. The CDR3 runs to 13 residues. The CDR3 here is CAIIRTGGDGYTF. The CDR3 DNA reads as TGTGCCATCATTAGGACAGGGGGTGATGGCTACACCTTC.

J is TRBJ2-7 and V is TRBV11-2, with D possibly matching TRBD1 (6 bases). CDR1 and CDR2 from the germline V gene are SGHAT and FQNNGV. Trimming removed 5 bases at V and 2 bases at J, with 10 bases between. The CDR3 runs to 13 residues. The CDR3 is CASSTGTPYEQYF. Written as DNA, the CDR3 is TGTGCCAGCAGCACAGGGACACCCTACGAGCAGTACTTC.

This chain uses TRBV19 with TRBJ2-3, with 7 bases that match TRBD2. Germline loops: CDR1 LNHDA, CDR2 SQIVND (reference sequence). V shed 6 bases, J shed 3 bases, and the junction held 6 bases outside the gene matches. The CDR3 is made up of 14 amino acids. CDR3 region: CASRRGRGTDTQYF. CDR3 nucleotides: TGTGCCAGTAGGCGCGGGAGAGGAACAGATACGCAGTATTTT.

The table lists this clone with a few counts. The chain carries TRBV6-1 and TRBJ1-4; no definite D call. The ends were cut back, 7 bases at V and 2 bases at J, with 8 bases in the middle. The CDR3 consists of 13 residues. Germline assignment: CDR1 MNHNS and CDR2 SASEGT. Written as DNA, the CDR3 is TGTGCCAGCAAGCGAGGGACTAATGAAAAACTGTTTTTT. Translation gives CASKRGTNEKLFF.

This clone appeared a single time. The V and J genes are TRBV11-2 and TRBJ2-4, with D possibly matching TRBD2 (6 bases). Germline-derived CDR1 and CDR2 are SGHAT and FQNNGV. The germline V and J ends were trimmed by 4 bases and 12 bases, with 16 bases remaining between them. The CDR3 loop spans 13 amino acids. The CDR3 loop reads CASSSARDSPQYF. CDR3 nucleotides: TGTGCCAGCAGCTCCGCTAGGGACTCCCCTCAGTACTTC.

The chain couples TRBV4-1 to TRBJ2-3; possible D gene TRBD1, 6 bases. V was cut by 4 bases and J by 0 bases, with 11 bases left in between. CDR3 length equals 15 residues. Germline V CDR1 and CDR2: MGHRA, YSYEKL. The CDR3 coding sequence is TGCGCCAGCAGCCCAAGGGGGTTTAGCACAGATACGCAGTATTTT. It translates to CASSPRGFSTDTQYF.

The chain couples TRBV5-1 to TRBJ2-1; 9 bases fit TRBD1. Germline trimming cut 4 bases from V and 8 bases from J; bases unmatched to any gene: 7. CDR1 and CDR2 (germline): SGHRS, YFSETQ. The length of the CDR3 is 14 residues. Here the CDR3 reads CASSPGQGLYEQFF. DNA of the CDR3: TGCGCCAGCAGCCCTGGACAGGGGCTCTATGAGCAGTTCTTC.

V usage is TRBV5-1 and J usage is TRBJ1-6, with D maybe TRBD1 (6 bases). The V gene lost 7 bases and the J gene lost 6 bases, with 11 bases spanning the gap. Germline V CDR1 and CDR2: SGHRS, YFSETQ. This CDR3 has 13 amino acids. The CDR3 DNA follows: TGCGCCAGCCGGACAGAGCTTAATTCACCCCTCCACTTT. This gives the protein CASRTELNSPLHF.

The genes are TRBV5-1 and TRBJ2-1; 12 bases map to TRBD2. The CDR3 has 20 amino acids. V was clipped by 4 bases and J by 4 bases; unmatched bases: 18. The germline V gene has CDR1 SGHRS and CDR2 YFSETQ. The CDR3 sequence is CASSPRQGLSLAGGYNEQFF. CDR3 DNA: TGCGCCAGCAGCCCGCGACAGGGTCTCTCCCTAGCGGGAGGGTACAATGAGCAGTTCTTC.

The J gene is TRBJ2-5, the V gene TRBV7-9, with D unresolved. With the DNA end fitting TRBJ2-7 better, the J assignment may be wrong. The V gene's germline CDR1 is SEHNR and CDR2 FQNEAQ (reference sequence). This CDR3 has 15 residues. CDR3 sequence (DNA): TGTGCCAGCAGCTTAGGAGCCCAAGTCACCTACGAGCAGTACTTC. It yields the protein CASSLGAQVTYEQYF.

Only a few counts were recorded for this clone. The chain combines TRBV18 with TRBJ1-1, with 7 bases identical to TRBD1. J lost 1 base, V lost 7 bases, and 6 bases had no gene match. Germline V lookup: CDR1 KGHSH, CDR2 LQKENI. The CDR3 sequence is 14 residues long. The CDR3 sequence is CASFWTGRNTEAFF. In nucleotides, the CDR3 is TGTGCCAGCTTTTGGACAGGCCGGAACACTGAAGCTTTCTTT.

This chain connects TRBV5-1 to TRBJ2-2, with 10 bases lining up with TRBD2. The CDR3 totals 15 residues. V was clipped by 3 bases and J by 7 bases; unmatched bases: 6. The V gene's germline CDR1 is SGHRS and CDR2 YFSETQ. CDR3 sequence reads: CASSWGPSGSGELFF. CDR3 nucleotides: TGCGCCAGCAGCTGGGGTCCTAGCGGGAGCGGGGAGCTGTTTTTT.

The CDR3 reads CASRTGLAVVQQYF. CDR3 in DNA: TGTGCCAGCAGGACGGGACTAGCGGTCGTGCAGCAGTACTTC. The V gene is TRBV2, the J gene TRBJ2-5, with 11 bases aligning to TRBD2. The CDR3 is 14 residues long. J was trimmed by 11 bases and V by 6 bases; bases with no gene match: 11. Germline CDR1 reads SNHLY; CDR2 reads FYNNEI.

This clone was recorded a few times. This rearrangement joins TRBV9 to TRBJ2-1; unclear D gene. Germline V gene sequence: CDR1 SGDLS, CDR2 YYNGEE. The CDR3 has 15 amino acids. The ends were cut back, 4 bases at V and 0 bases at J, with 11 bases in the middle. In DNA form, the CDR3 reads TGTGCCAGCAGCCTCGCCCACAGCTCCTACAATGAGCAGTTCTTC. The encoded protein is CASSLAHSSYNEQFF.

The J gene is TRBJ2-1, the V gene TRBV6-1; possible D gene TRBD2, 6 bases. The V gene's germline CDR1 is MNHNS and CDR2 SASEGT. The CDR3 consists of 13 residues. Deletions cut 7 bases from V and 3 bases from J, with 10 bases between. The CDR3 loop reads CASKSGLYNEQFF. Written as DNA, the CDR3 is TGTGCCAGCAAGAGCGGGCTCTACAATGAGCAGTTCTTC.

J is TRBJ2-1 and V is TRBV7-2; 8 bases agree with TRBD1. CDR3 length: 16 amino acids. V was pared by 5 bases and J by 9 bases, with 15 bases of the junction left unmatched. CDR1 and CDR2 from the germline V gene are SGHTA and FQGNSA. The CDR3 region has the DNA TGTGCCAGCAGCCCCGATAGACAGGGGCCCTGGAGTGAGCAGTTCTTC. Amino acids: CASSPDRQGPWSEQFF. The full variable domain, its missing parts supplied by reference TRBV7-2 and TRBJ2-1, is GAGVSQSPSNKVTEKGKDVELRCDPISGHTALYWYRQSLGQGLEFLIYFQGNSAPDKSGLPSDRFSAERTGGSVSTLTIQRTQQEDSAVYLCASSPDRQGPWSEQFFGPGTRLTVL.

This rearrangement joins TRBV28 to TRBJ2-5, with D uncertain. Trimming pared 5 bases from V and 1 base from J, leaving 8 bases between. Germline assignment: CDR1 MDHEN and CDR2 SYDVKM. CDR3 size: 13 residues. The CDR3 region is CASSPWAQETQYF. The CDR3 DNA is TGTGCCAGCAGTCCATGGGCCCAAGAGACCCAGTACTTC.

V and J are TRBV5-6 and TRBJ1-6, with D maybe TRBD1 (6 bases). The CDR3 consists of 14 residues. Germline CDR1 SGHDT, CDR2 YYEEEE. Trimming left V 3 bases short and J 8 bases short, with 12 bases between. The CDR3 nucleotides read TGTGCCAGCAGCTCGCCGGGACAACATTCACCCCTCCACTTT. It yields the protein CASSSPGQHSPLHF.

This clone was observed a few times. V and J are TRBV5-1 and TRBJ2-7, with 11 bases identical to TRBD2. Per the germline V gene, CDR1 is SGHRS and CDR2 is YFSETQ. This CDR3 is 15 amino acids long. Trimming removed 3 bases from V and 7 bases from J; junction bases left unmatched: 9. For the CDR3, the DNA is TGCGCCAGCAGCTCCTTAGCGGGAGGGGTAGGAGAGCAGTACTTC. Translated: CASSSLAGGVGEQYF.

The chain carries TRBV2 and TRBJ1-5; TRBD1 matches 7 bases. Germline loops: CDR1 SNHLY, CDR2 FYNNEI. The V and J ends lost 6 bases and 9 bases, in that order; junction bases with no gene match: 8. CDR3 length equals 13 residues. Here the CDR3 reads CASSQQGSTPQHF. The CDR3 DNA reads TGTGCCAGCAGCCAACAGGGGTCAACGCCCCAGCATTTT.

The sample holds one count of this clone. The rearrangement uses TRBV29-1 and TRBJ2-7; 7 bases agree with TRBD1. The CDR3 spans 12 residues. The V gene's germline CDR1 is SQVTM and CDR2 ANQGSEA. The junction had 0 bases not matched to a gene; V was cut back by 4 bases and J by 0 bases. CDR3 nucleotides: TGCAGCGTTGCAGGGGGCTCCTACGAGCAGTACTTC. Translated, it gives CSVAGGSYEQYF.

This clone came up a few times. This rearrangement joins TRBV5-1 to TRBJ1-4, with no clear D. The CDR3 covers 16 residues. Trimming stripped 1 base from V and 5 bases from J, with 15 bases between. Germline loops: CDR1 SGHRS, CDR2 YFSETQ. The CDR3, as DNA: TGCGCCAGCAGCTTGCTCTCACAGACCCTAAATGAAAAACTGTTTTTT. It yields the protein CASSLLSQTLNEKLFF.

The genes are TRBV7-3 and TRBJ1-1; a weak D match, TRBD1 (5 bases). Germline CDR1 is SGHTA and CDR2 is FQGTGA. The V and J ends lost 0 bases and 5 bases respectively, with 13 bases between them. The CDR3 has 15 residues. For the CDR3, the DNA is TGTGCCAGCAGCTTAACGGGGCAGGGAAGGACTGAAGCTTTCTTT. Residues: CASSLTGQGRTEAFF.